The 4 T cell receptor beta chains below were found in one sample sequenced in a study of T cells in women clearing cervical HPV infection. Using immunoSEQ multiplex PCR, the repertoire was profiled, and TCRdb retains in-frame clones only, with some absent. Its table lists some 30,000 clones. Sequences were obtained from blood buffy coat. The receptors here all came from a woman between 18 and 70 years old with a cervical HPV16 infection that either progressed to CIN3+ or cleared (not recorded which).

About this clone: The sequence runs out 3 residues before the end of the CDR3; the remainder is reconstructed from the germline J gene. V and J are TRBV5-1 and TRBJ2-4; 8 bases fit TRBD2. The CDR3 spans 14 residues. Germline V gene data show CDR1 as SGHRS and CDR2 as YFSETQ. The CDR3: CASSVSGAKGTQYF. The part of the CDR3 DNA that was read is TGCGCCAGCTCCGTTAGCGGGGCCAAGGGGACT.

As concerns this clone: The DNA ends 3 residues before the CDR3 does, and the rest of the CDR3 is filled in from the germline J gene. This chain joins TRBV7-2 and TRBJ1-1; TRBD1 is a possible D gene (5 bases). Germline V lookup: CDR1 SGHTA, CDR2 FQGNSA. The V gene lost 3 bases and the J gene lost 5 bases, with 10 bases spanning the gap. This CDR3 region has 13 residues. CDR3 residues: CASSFGSGTEAFF. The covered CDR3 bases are TGTGCCAGCAGCTTTGGTTCAGGGACTGAA.

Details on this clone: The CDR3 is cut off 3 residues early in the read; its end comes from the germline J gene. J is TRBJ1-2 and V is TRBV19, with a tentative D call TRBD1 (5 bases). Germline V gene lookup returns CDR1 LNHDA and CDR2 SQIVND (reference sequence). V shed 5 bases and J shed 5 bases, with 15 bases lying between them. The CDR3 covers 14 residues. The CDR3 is CASSSGPGDYGYTF. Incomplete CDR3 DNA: TGTGCCAGTAGTTCGGGCCCGGGGGATTATGGC.

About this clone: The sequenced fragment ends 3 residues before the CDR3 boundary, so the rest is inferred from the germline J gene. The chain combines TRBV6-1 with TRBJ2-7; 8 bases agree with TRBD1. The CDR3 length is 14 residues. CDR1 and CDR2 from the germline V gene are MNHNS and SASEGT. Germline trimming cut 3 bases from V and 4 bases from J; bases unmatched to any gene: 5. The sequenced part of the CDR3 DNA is TGTGCCAGCAGTGACCAGGGGGCGTTTTACGAG. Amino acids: CASSDQGAFYE. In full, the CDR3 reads CASSDQGAFYEQYF.